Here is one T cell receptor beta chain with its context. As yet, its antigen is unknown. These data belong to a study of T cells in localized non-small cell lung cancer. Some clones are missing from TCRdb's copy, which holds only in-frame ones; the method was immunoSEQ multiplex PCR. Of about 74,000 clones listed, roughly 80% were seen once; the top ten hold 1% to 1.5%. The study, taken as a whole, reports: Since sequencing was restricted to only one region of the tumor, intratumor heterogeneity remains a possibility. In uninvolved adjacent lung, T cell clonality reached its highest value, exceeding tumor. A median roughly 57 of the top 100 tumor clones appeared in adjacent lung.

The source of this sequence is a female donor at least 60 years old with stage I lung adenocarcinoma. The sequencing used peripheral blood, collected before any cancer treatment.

The CDR3 protein is CASSLRAAAQETQYF. The CDR3 DNA is TGTGCCAGCAGCCTGAGAGCGGCCGCCCAAGAGACCCAGTACTTC. The genes are TRBV7-2 and TRBJ2-5; possibly TRBD2 for D (5 bases). There are 15 residues in the CDR3. The germline V gene encodes CDR1 SGHTA and CDR2 FQGNSA. The ends were cut back, 5 bases at V and 1 base at J, with 14 bases in the middle.